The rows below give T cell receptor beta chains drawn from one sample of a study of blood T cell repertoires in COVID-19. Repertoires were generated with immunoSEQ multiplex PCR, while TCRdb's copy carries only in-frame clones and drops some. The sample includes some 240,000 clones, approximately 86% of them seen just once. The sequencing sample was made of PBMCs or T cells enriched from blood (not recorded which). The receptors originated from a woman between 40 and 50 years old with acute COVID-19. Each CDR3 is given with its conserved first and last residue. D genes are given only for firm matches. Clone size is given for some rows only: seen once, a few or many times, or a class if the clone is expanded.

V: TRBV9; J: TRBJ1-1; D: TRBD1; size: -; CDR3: CASSTPTGGAGEAFF
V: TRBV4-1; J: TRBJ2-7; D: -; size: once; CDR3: CASSQAPRDSIYEQYF
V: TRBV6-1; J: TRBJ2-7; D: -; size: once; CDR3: CASSERDTLYEQYF
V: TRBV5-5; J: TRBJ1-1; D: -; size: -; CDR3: CASSSSVGSGTEAFF
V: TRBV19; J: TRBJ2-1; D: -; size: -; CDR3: CASSIYPGEQFF
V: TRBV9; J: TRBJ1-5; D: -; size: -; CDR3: CASSVGGANQPQHF
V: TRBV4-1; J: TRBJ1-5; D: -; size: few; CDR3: CASSQGVGQPQPQHF
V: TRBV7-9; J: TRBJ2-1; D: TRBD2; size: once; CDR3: CASSYGLAGESYNEQFF
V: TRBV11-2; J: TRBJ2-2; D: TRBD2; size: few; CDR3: CASSRTSGATGELFF
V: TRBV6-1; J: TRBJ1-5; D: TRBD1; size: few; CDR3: CASSVTGQGFSGNQPQHF
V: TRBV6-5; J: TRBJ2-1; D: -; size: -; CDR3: CASSYSGELYNEQFF
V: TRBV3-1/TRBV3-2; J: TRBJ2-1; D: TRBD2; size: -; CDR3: CASSLTSGNNNEQFF
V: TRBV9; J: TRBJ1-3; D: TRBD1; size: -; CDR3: CASSALTGALGRNTIYF
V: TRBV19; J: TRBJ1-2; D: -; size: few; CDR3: CASSNSERGYGYTF
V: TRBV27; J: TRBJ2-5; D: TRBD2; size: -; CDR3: CASSPKPRLAEIQETQYF
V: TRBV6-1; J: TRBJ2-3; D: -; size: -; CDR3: CASSERVSPGTDTQYF
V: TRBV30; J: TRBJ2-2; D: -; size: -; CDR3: CAWDPGDSGYTGELFF
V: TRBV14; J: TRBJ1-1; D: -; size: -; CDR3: CASSQVRWTEAFF
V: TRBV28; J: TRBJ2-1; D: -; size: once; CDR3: CASSFPGGVDNEQFF
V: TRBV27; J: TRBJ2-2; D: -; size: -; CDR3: CASSLFTNTGELFF
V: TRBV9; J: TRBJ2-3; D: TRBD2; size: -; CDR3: CASSSRGGTQYF
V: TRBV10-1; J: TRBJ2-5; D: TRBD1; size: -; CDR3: CASSEGQEETQYF
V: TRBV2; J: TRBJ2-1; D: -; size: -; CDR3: CASTKIRDSKSEQFF
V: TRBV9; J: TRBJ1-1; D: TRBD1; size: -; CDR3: CASSSYGTAKTWDTEAFF
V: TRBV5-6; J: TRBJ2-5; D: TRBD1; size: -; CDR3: CASSLEGQGGETQYF
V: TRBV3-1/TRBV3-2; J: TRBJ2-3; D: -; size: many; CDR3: CASSQDIYGLPPDTQYF
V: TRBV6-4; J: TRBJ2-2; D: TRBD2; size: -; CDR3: CASSPTSGNTGELFF
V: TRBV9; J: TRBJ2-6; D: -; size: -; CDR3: CASSTNSPHSGANVLTF
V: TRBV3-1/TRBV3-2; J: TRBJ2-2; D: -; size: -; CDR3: CASTLNLGTTNTGELFF
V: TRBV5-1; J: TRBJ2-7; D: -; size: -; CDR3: CASSLSGTSYEQYF
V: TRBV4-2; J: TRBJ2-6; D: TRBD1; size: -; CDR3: CASSPTGGSGSGANVLTF
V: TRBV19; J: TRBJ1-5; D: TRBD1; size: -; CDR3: CASSPQGGNQPQHF
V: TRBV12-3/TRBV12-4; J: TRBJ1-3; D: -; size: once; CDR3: CASSFAGGNTIYF
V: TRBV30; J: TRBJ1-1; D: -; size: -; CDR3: CAWSPQAVEAFF
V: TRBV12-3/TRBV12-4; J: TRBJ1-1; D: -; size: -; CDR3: CASSLSGNTEAFF
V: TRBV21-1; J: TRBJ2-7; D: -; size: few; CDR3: CASSKRYEQYF
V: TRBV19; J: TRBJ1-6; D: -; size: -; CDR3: CASRELGQTANSPLHF
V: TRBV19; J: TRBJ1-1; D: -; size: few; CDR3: CASSWTQNTEAFF
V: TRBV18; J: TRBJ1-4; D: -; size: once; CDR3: CASSPTSVREKLFF
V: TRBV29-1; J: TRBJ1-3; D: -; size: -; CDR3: CSVLGRGGNTIYF
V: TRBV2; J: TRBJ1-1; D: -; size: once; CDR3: CASTRRSTENTEAFF
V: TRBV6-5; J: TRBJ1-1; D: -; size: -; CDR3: CASSRGLNTEAFF
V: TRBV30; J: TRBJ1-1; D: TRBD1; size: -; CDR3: CAWSRDSATEAFF
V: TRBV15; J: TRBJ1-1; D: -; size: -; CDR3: CATSRDLTSNTEAFF
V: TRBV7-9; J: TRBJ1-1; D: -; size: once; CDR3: CASSRGGVNTEAFF